The rows below give T cell receptor beta chains drawn from one sample of a study of blood T cell repertoires in COVID-19. Only in-frame clones appear in the TCRdb table, and some are missing; sequencing was by immunoSEQ multiplex PCR. The table records over 85,000 clones, 70% to 90% of them present only once. The source material was peripheral blood. Source of these receptors: a human donor in a cohort sampled during active COVID-19. The CDR3 runs from the conserved cysteine through the conserved F or W.

V gene	J gene	CDR3 protein
TRBV5-1	TRBJ2-5	CASSLQTSGQETQYF
TRBV5-1	TRBJ2-1	CASSGGLAGLYNEQFF
TRBV7-9	TRBJ1-2	CASSLAETVPYGYTF
TRBV7-2	TRBJ2-4	CASSPARTGGRAAKNIQYF
TRBV5-8	TRBJ2-3	CASSLPGTQSTDTQYF
TRBV5-1	TRBJ2-7	CASSREQGTVGYEQYF
TRBV5-8	TRBJ2-1	CASSWGTGGRNEQFF
TRBV15	TRBJ1-1	CATSRGQEAFF
TRBV19	TRBJ2-7	CASREGGEQYF
TRBV14	TRBJ2-5	CASSRAGGPGGETQYF
TRBV11-3	TRBJ2-2	CASSLRGTYTGELFF
TRBV4-1	TRBJ1-5	CASSQVQGGNQPQHF
TRBV27	TRBJ2-3	CASSPRTWTGWGTDTQYF
TRBV28	TRBJ1-2	CASSTRTDYGYTF
TRBV4-2	TRBJ2-6	CASSRDSPSGANVLTF
TRBV5-4	TRBJ1-2	CASSVSYSNYGYTF
TRBV7-3	TRBJ2-1	CASSLTAPGAGRNEQFF
TRBV2	TRBJ1-4	CASRVYRIGGEKLFF
TRBV15	TRBJ2-4	CATSRDPLPSTVGVQYF
TRBV5-1	TRBJ1-1	CASSWGGASPEAFF
TRBV7-6	TRBJ2-7	CASSLSAGSYEQYF
TRBV28	TRBJ2-1	CASSLLAGGNNEQFF
TRBV28	TRBJ1-1	CASWGQGSTEAFF
TRBV28	TRBJ2-3	CASIPVLTDTQYF
TRBV6-2/TRBV6-3	TRBJ2-7	CASSILAGGPGEQYF
TRBV6-4	TRBJ1-6	CASSVEANSPLHF
TRBV24-1	TRBJ2-1	CATSDPRARTSRYNEQFF
TRBV19	TRBJ2-2	CATLGSPIITGELFF
TRBV5-4	TRBJ2-6	CASALSGANVLTF
TRBV19	TRBJ2-7	CASSIEITGSAHEQYF
TRBV5-1	TRBJ1-1	CASSPRQGLGEAFF
TRBV18	TRBJ1-1	CASSPEGGTEAFF
TRBV6-6	TRBJ2-6	CASSPASSSGANVLTF
TRBV7-9	TRBJ1-5	CASSLGQGANQPQHF
TRBV6-4	TRBJ2-7	CASSQTRTSEQYF
TRBV2	TRBJ2-7	CASTRGLAYHYEQYF
TRBV28	TRBJ2-3	CASSLGTVRADTQYF
TRBV11-2	TRBJ1-2	CASSYLQVPGGYTF
TRBV7-2	TRBJ2-2	CASSLVTGAGELFF
TRBV7-2	TRBJ2-7	CASSLSTSVRWYEQYF
TRBV6-5	TRBJ2-2	CASSTGIAGTGELFF
TRBV27	TRBJ2-7	CASSLAVGRAYEQYF
TRBV7-3	TRBJ2-1	CASSSGTSGTNEQFF
TRBV2	TRBJ1-1	CASTSSRGTEAFF
TRBV28	TRBJ2-7	CASSPTGGRYEQYF
TRBV7-8	TRBJ1-2	CASSQSQAGLYGYTF
TRBV25-1	TRBJ1-1	CASSEWGRGGTEAFF
TRBV19	TRBJ1-3	CASSVSSSGNTIYF
TRBV5-5	TRBJ2-7	CASSGDSYEQYF
TRBV5-1	TRBJ2-2	CASNEKPGQGAIRELFF
TRBV19	TRBJ1-2	CASALLGQGDGYTF
TRBV27	TRBJ2-3	CASSLFTGTDTQYF